The T cell receptor (beta chain) under discussion was sequenced for a study of Graves' ophthalmopathy and Graves' hyperthyroidism (dated by TCRdb to between 2018 and 2020). For the study in its entirety: Peripheral blood was collected at initial diagnosis, prior to any treatment. An independent validation cohort comprised some 19 hyperthyroidism patients and over 15 patients who later progressed from hyperthyroidism to ophthalmopathy. Following sample collection, hyperthyroidism patients were given methimazole at a starting dose of 30 mg daily, and ophthalmopathy patients were given high-dose intravenous methylprednisolone. In five or six hyperthyroidism patients, the T-cell repertoire of thyroid tissue was compared with the T-cell repertoire of blood. To explore V-J signatures that distinguish ophthalmopathy from hyperthyroidism, a discovery set of more than 90 patients was enrolled, made up of 43 with ophthalmopathy and around 57 with stable hyperthyroidism. For training and testing, the roughly 93 patients in the discovery cohort were randomly divided in a 7:3 ratio. In total, around 130 blood samples were TCR-sequenced: 43 ophthalmopathy, over 70 hyperthyroidism and some 17 hyperthyroidism-to-ophthalmopathy patients. To tell Graves' ophthalmopathy apart from Graves' hyperthyroidism, and to predict which patients would progress to ophthalmopathy, the study relied on TCR beta repertoire signatures. What the research found in general, with its limitations: Sample size was not statistically predetermined, and group allocation was not concealed from the investigators. In cross-validation, the 13-signature model distinguished ophthalmopathy from stable hyperthyroidism with about 88% sensitivity and 81% to 83% specificity, and in the test set the corresponding values were around 78% and 73%. In validation, the model predicted ophthalmopathy progression with over 60% sensitivity and less than 80% specificity; 12 predicted patients were CT-confirmed with GO in a median of around 6.5 months. Most expanded thyroid clonotypes with a frequency above 0.001 also appeared in blood, which suggests that blood repertoires may reflect the immune response in the thyroid.

This clonotype was found many times. Its antigen specificity is not known. The record has no base qualities; no much larger clone is one base away. Hyperthyroidism was defined as stable when no progression to ophthalmopathy occurred within 18 months of follow-up. The hyperthyroidism patients were 18 to 65 years old and newly diagnosed, with a disease duration of less than 2 months. Patients with other autoimmune diseases, uncontrolled infections, pregnancy or lactation were excluded from the study. Clinical symptoms, serum thyroxine, TRAb, thyroid ultrasound and orbital computed tomography were used for diagnosis. Using Ficoll-Paque density gradient centrifugation, PBMCs were isolated from 9.5 to 10 ml of fresh peripheral blood. Total RNA was extracted with Trizol reagent and quality-checked on an Agilent 2100 Bioanalyzer. TCR beta CDR3 regions were amplified from RNA transcripts for repertoire sequencing. The first round of RT-PCR was done with HTBI primers and the Qiagen OneStep RT-PCR kit, and was followed by a second round of multiplex PCR, then size selection and purification. Libraries were sequenced on an Illumina HiSeq2000 using paired-end 100 bp reads. Concerning the study's data processing: SOAPnuke was used to process the reads, removing any read that contained adapters or uncalled bases, had a mean Phred below 15, or lacked an exact match to the constant primer or identifier. COPE v1.2.5 was used to merge the high-quality paired reads. Unique nucleotide sequences were defined as clonotypes and aligned to IMGT TRB V, D and J references using MiTCR v1.1. The analysis was limited to V-J combinations with a frequency above 0.0001, which together covered 99.2% of the repertoires. A TCR clonal expansion and chaos score per V-J combination was defined as the ratio of F50 clonal expansion to chaos observed in the TCRdist matrix. Welch's t-statistics and random forest were used to reduce the features to approximately 13 V-J combinations, which were then used as input to a naive Bayes classifier. The similarity between thyroid and blood repertoires was quantified using the Morisita-Horn index. The raw public data were reprocessed by TCRdb itself: fastp quality trimming at Q25, MiXCR clonotype calling, in-frame beta chains only. Each CDR3 protein appears once, grouped with its most common genes and DNA. What appears here as the V and J calls and clone size reflects TCRdb's work, not the paper's. The sample table shows hundreds of thousands of distinct CDR3 sequences, and approximately 21% are seen once. Roughly 3% of the sample rests with the top ten.

The CDR3, from cysteine to phenylalanine, totals 11 residues. Only the CDR3 DNA is retained, 33 bases long and in frame from the first base. V is reduced by 10 bases and J by 4 bases, leaving a spacing of 10 bases between them. From the germline V gene, CDR1 is SNHLY and CDR2 is FYNNEI. The receptor was derived from a woman aged 18-29 years with stable Graves' hyperthyroidism. Donor details come from another sample of the same person, matched by shared clones. The V and J genes are TRBV2 and TRBJ1-2; the D gene assignment is ambiguous. The sample was peripheral blood. The CDR3 sequence is CATKAGYGYTF. At the DNA level, the sequence is TGTGCCACCAAAGCGGGCTATGGCTACACCTTC. Reference TRBV2 and TRBJ1-2 genes cover what lies past the CDR3, so the full variable domain is EPEVTQTPSHQVTQMGQEVILRCVPISNHLYFYWYRQILGQKVEFLVSFYNNEISEKSEIFDDQFSVERPDGSNFTLKIRSTKLEDSAMYFCATKAGYGYTFGSGTRLTVV.